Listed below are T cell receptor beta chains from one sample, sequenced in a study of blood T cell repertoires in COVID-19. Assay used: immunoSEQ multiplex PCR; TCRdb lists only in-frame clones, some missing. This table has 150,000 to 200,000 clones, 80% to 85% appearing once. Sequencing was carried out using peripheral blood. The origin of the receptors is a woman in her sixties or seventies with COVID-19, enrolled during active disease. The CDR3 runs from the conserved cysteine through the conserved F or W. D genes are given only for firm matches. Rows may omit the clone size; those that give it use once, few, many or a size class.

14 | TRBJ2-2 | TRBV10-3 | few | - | TGTGCCATCAGTGAAAGGGCAGGGACCGGGGAGCTGTTTTTT | CAISERAGTGELFF
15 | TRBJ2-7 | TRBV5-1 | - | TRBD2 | TGCGCCAGCAGCTTTAGCGGGAGTTACTCCTACGAGCAGTACTTC | CASSFSGSYSYEQYF
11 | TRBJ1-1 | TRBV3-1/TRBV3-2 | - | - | TGTGCCAGCAGCGCGGTGGATGAAGCTTTCTTT | CASSAVDEAFF
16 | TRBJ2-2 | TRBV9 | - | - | TGTGCCAGCAGCGTAGTCAGGGACATTAACACCGGGGAGCTGTTTTTT | CASSVVRDINTGELFF
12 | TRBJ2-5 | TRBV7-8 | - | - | TGTGCCAGCAGCCTCCCGGTGGAGACCCAGTACTTC | CASSLPVETQYF
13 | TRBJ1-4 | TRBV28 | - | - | TGTGCCAGCGGCCAGGAGGCAAATGAAAAACTGTTTTTT | CASGQEANEKLFF
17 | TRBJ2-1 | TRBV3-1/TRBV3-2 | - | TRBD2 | TGTGCCAGCAGCCACAGTGGACTAGCGTCCTCCTACAATGAGCAGTTCTTC | CASSHSGLASSYNEQFF
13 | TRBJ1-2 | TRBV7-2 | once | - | TGTGCCAGCAGCTTAGCTACGGGGTTTGGCTACACCTTC | CASSLATGFGYTF
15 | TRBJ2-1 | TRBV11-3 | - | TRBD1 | TGTGCCAGCAGCCAGACAGGGGACGCCTACAATGAGCAGTTCTTC | CASSQTGDAYNEQFF
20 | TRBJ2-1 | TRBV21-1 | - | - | TGTGCCAGCAGCAGAGGAAGCGGGCCGAAAAGCTACCACTCCTACAATGAGCAGTTCTTC | CASSRGSGPKSYHSYNEQFF
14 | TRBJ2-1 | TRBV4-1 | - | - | TGCGCCAGCAGCCACGCTAGCTCCTACAATGAGCAGTTCTTC | CASSHASSYNEQFF
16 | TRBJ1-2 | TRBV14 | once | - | TGTGCCAGCAGCGACAAAGACCGGGAAGATAACTATGGCTACACCTTC | CASSDKDREDNYGYTF
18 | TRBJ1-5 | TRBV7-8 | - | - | TGTGCCAGCAGCTACCGAGCCGGGACACTAGATAGCAATCAGCCCCAGCATTTT | CASSYRAGTLDSNQPQHF
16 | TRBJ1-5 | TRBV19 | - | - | TGTGCCAGTAGTATTGCGATCTCTCAGGTCTATCAGCCCCAGCATTTT | CASSIAISQVYQPQHF
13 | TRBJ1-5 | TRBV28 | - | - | TGTGCCAGCAGCAGGACAGGCAATCAGCCCCAGCATTTT | CASSRTGNQPQHF
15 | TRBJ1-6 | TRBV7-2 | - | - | TGTGCCAGCAGCTTACAGGGACAATATAATTCACCCCTCCACTTT | CASSLQGQYNSPLHF
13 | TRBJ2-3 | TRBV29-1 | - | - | TGCAGCGTTGCCCGGGACTTTTCAGATACGCAGTATTTT | CSVARDFSDTQYF
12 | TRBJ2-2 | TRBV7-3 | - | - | TGTGCCAGCACCAGAGGATCCGGGGAGCTGTTTTTT | CASTRGSGELFF
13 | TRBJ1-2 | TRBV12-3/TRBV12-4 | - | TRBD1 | TGTGCCAGCAGGGAGGGACAGAACTATGGCTACACCTTC | CASREGQNYGYTF
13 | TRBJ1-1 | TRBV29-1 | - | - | TGCAGCGTCGCCCCGTTGCGGAACACTGAAGCTTTCTTT | CSVAPLRNTEAFF
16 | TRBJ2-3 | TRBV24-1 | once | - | TGTGCCACCAGTGATTCGCTCGGTTATAGCACAGATACGCAGTATTTT | CATSDSLGYSTDTQYF
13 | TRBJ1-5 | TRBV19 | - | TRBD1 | TGTGCCAGTAGTTCGACAGGGCTTCAGCCCCAGCATTTT | CASSSTGLQPQHF
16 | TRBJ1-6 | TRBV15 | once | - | TGTGCCACCAGCAGAGATTTTGGGGCCGGTCATTCACCCCTCCACTTT | CATSRDFGAGHSPLHF